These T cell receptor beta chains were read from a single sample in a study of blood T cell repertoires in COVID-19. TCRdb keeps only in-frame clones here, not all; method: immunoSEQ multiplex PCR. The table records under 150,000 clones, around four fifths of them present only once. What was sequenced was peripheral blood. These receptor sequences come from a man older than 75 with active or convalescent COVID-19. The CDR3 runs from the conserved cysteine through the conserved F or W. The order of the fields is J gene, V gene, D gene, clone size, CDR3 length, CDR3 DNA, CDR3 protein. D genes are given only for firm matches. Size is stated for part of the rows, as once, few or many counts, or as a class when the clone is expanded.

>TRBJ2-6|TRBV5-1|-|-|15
TGCGCCAGCAGCTTGGCGCAGGGAGGGGCCAACGTCCTGACTTTC
CASSLAQGGANVLTF
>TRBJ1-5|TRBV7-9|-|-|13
TGTGCCAGCAGCTTAGAAGGGGGTCAGCCCCAGCATTTT
CASSLEGGQPQHF
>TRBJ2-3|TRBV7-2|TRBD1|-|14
TGTGCCAGCAGCTTGGGACAGTTCACAGATACGCAGTATTTT
CASSLGQFTDTQYF
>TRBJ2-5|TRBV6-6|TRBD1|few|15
TGTGCCAGCAGCCCCCCCGGGACAGGGGAGAAGACCCAGTACTTC
CASSPPGTGEKTQYF
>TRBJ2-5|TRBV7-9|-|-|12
TGTGCCAGCAGCTTCGGGGAAGAGACCCAGTACTTC
CASSFGEETQYF
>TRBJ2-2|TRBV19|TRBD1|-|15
TGTGCCAGTAGTTTTGGACAGGGGAACACCGGGGAGCTGTTTTTT
CASSFGQGNTGELFF
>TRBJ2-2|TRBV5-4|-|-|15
TGTGCCAGCAGCCCGGACACCTCGAGAACCGGGGAGCTGTTTTTT
CASSPDTSRTGELFF
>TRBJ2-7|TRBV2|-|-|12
TGTGCCAGCAGGCAGTCCTGGTACGAGCAGTACTTC
CASRQSWYEQYF
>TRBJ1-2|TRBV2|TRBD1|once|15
TGTGCCAGCAGAATGGACAGGGGATGCCTCTATGGCTACACCTTC
CASRMDRGCLYGYTF
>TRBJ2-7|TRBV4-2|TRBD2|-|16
TGTGCCAGCAGCCAGGCGTTAGCGGGGGGGCCCGACGAGCAGTACTTC
CASSQALAGGPDEQYF